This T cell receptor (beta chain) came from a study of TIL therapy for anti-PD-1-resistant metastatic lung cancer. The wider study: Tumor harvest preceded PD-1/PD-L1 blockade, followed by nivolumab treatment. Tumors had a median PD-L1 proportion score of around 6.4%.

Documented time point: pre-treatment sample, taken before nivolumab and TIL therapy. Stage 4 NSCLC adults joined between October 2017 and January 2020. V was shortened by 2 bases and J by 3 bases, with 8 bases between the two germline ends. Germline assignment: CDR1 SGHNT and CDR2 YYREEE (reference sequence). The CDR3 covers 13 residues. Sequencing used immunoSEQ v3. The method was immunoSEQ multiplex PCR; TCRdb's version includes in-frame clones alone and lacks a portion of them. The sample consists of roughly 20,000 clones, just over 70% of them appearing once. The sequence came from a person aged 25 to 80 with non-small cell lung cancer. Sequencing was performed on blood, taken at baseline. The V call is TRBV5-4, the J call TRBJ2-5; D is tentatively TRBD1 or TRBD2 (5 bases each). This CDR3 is CASSFVGEETQYF. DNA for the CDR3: TGTGCCAGCAGCTTTGTGGGGGAAGAGACCCAGTACTTC.